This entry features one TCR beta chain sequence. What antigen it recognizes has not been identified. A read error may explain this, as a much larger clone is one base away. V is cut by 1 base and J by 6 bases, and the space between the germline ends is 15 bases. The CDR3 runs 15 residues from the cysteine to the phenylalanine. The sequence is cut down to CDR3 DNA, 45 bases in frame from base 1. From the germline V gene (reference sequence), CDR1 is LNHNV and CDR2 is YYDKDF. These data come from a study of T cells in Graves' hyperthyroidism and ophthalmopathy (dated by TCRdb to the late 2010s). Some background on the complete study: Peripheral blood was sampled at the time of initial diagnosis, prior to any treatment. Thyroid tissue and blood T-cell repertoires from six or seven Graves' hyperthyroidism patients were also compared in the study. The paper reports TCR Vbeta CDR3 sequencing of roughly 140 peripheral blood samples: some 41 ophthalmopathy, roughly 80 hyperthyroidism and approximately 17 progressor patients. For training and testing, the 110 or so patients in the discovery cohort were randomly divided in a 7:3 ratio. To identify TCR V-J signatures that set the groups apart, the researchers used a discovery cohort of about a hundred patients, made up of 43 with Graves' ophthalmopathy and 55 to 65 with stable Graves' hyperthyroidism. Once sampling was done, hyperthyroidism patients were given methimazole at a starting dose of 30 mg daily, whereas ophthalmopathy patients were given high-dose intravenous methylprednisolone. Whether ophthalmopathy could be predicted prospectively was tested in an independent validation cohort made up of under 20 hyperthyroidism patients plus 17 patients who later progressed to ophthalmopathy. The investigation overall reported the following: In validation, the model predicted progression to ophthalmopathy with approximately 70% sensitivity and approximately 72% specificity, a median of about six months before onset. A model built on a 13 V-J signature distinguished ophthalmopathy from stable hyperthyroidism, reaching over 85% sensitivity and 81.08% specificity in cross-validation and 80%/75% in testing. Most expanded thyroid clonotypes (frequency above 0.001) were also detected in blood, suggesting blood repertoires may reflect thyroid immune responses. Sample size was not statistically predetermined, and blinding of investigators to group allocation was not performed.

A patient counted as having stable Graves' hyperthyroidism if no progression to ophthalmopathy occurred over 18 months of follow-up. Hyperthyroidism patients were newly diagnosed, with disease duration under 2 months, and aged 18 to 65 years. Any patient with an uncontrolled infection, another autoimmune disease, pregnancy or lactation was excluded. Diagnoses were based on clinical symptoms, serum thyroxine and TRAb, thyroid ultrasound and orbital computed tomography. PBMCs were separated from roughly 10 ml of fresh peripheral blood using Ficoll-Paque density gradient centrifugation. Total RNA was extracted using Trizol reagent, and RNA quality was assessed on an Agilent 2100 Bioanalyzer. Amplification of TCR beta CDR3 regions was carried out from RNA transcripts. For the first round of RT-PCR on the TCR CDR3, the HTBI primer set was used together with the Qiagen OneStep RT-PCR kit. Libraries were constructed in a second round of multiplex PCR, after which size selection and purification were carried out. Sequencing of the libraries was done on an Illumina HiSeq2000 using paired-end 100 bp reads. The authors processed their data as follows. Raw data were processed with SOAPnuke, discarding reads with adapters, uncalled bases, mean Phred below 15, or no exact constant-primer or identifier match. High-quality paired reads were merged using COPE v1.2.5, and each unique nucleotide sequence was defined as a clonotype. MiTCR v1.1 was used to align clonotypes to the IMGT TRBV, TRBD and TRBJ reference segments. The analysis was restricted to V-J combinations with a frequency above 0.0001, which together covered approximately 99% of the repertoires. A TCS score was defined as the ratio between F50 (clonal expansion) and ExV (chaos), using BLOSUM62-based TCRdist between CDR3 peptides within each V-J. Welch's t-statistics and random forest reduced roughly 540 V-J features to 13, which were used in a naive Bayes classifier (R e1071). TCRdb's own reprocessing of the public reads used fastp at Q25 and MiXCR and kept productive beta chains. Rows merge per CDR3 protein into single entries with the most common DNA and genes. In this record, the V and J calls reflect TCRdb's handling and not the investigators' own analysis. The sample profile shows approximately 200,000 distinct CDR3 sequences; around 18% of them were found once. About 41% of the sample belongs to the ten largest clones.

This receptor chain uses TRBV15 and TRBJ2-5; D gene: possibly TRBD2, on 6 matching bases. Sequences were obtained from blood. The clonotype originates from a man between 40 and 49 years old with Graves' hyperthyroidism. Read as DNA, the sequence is TGTGCCACCAGCAGAGGACTAGAGGGGATTAAGACCCAGTACTTC. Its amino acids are CATSRGLEGIKTQYF.